A single sample is the source of the 28 T cell receptor beta chains below, sequenced in a study of CD8+ T cells in alopecia areata. Sequencing relied on a cDNA template that was reverse transcribed from extracted RNA. The repertoire was sequenced with immunoSEQ multiplex PCR; TCRdb's copy has only in-frame clones and lacks some. The data contain hundreds of thousands of clones, 67% of them seen just once; the ten biggest clones take up 1.2%. The specimen was CD4+ T cells sorted from blood, collected at week 0. The source of these receptors is a human donor with alopecia areata.

This clone was picked up a small number of times. V is TRBV29-1 and J is TRBJ1-5; D is possibly TRBD1 (5 bases). Germline CDR1 reads SQVTM; CDR2 reads ANQGSEA. The ends were cut back, 4 bases at V and 7 bases at J, with 11 bases in the middle. The CDR3 is made up of 12 amino acids. The CDR3 region is CSVADGGQPQHF. In DNA, the CDR3 is TGCAGCGTTGCAGACGGGGGGCAGCCCCAGCATTTT.

The chain is built from TRBV9 and TRBJ2-2, with 11 bases identical to TRBD2. Germline V gives CDR1 SGDLS, CDR2 YYNGEE. V gave up 4 bases and J gave up 4 bases; unmatched junction bases: 18. The CDR3 is 20 residues long. CDR3 nucleotides: TGTGCCAGCAGCCCACGTCTGGCCGTAGCGGGGGGGCTCGGCACCGGGGAGCTGTTTTTT. Residues: CASSPRLAVAGGLGTGELFF.

This chain connects TRBV4-2 to TRBJ2-7, with D perhaps TRBD1 or TRBD2 (5 bases each). V was clipped by 5 bases and J by 3 bases, with 17 bases between them. Germline V CDR1 and CDR2: LGHNA, YNFKEQ. The CDR3 is 15 residues long. The CDR3 DNA sequence: TGTGCCAGCAGCGCCAGCGCAGGGACGGACTACGAGCAGTACTTC. This gives the protein CASSASAGTDYEQYF.

The J gene is TRBJ2-5, the V gene TRBV6-5; D perhaps matches TRBD2 (5 bases). The CDR3 loop spans 15 amino acids. Trimming cost V 0 bases and J 9 bases, with 17 bases left between them. Germline V gene data show CDR1 as MNHEY and CDR2 as SVGAGI. The CDR3 loop is CASSYSSSGTWAQYF. The CDR3 DNA reads TGTGCCAGCAGTTACTCGAGCAGCGGAACGTGGGCCCAGTACTTC.

This rearrangement joins TRBV29-1 to TRBJ2-3; perhaps TRBD2 as D (6 bases). CDR1 and CDR2 from the germline V gene are SQVTM and ANQGSEA. V shed 3 bases and J shed 4 bases, with 11 bases lying between them. CDR3 length equals 13 residues. Here the CDR3 DNA reads TGCAGCGTTGAGGTAGCGGCGTCAGATACGCAGTATTTT. This encodes CSVEVAASDTQYF.

The V and J genes are TRBV9 and TRBJ1-6, with D tentatively TRBD1 (6 bases). Germline CDR1 SGDLS, CDR2 YYNGEE. V was pared by 4 bases and J by 0 bases, with 11 bases between. The CDR3 has 16 amino acids. CDR3 nucleotides: TGTGCCAGCAGCCACAGGGAGAGCTCCTATAATTCACCCCTCCACTTT. Translation gives CASSHRESSYNSPLHF.

The rearrangement joins TRBV25-1 to TRBJ1-2, with D perhaps matching TRBD1 (6 bases). CDR3 length: 15 amino acids. The V end lost 3 bases, the J end lost 3 bases, and 14 bases lay between the germline ends. CDR1 and CDR2 from the germline V gene are MGHDK and SYGVNS. The CDR3 region has the DNA TGTGCCAGCAGTGATAAGGCAGGGGTTGACTATGGCTACACCTTC. It translates to CASSDKAGVDYGYTF.

This clone was counted between two and nine times. The V and J genes are TRBV29-1 and TRBJ2-5; TRBD1 or TRBD2 may be the D gene (5 bases each). Deletions cut 8 bases from V and 5 bases from J, with 18 bases between. The germline gives CDR1 SQVTM, CDR2 ANQGSEA. This CDR3 is 13 amino acids long. The CDR3 coding sequence is TGCAGCTCCCTCGGTGGGGGACCGGAGACCCAGTACTTC. This translates into CSSLGGGPETQYF.

The CDR3, as DNA: TGTGCCAGCAGCCCGGACAGGGGCAATCAGCCCCAGCATTTT. This gives the protein CASSPDRGNQPQHF. The V gene is TRBV9, the J gene TRBJ1-5; the match to TRBD1 covers 8 bases. Unmatched junction bases numbered 2, after V lost 4 bases and J lost 2 bases. The CDR3 loop spans 14 amino acids. Germline V gives CDR1 SGDLS, CDR2 YYNGEE.

This clone was picked up one time. This specimen includes other DNA sequences encoding the same CDR3. The V call is TRBV7-6, the J call TRBJ2-7; 11 bases are shared with TRBD1. Losses at the gene ends were 0 bases for V and 4 bases for J; bases not matched to a gene: 2. From germline, CDR1 is SGHVS and CDR2 FNYEAQ. This CDR3 comprises 15 residues. The CDR3 is CASSLAGTGGYEQYF. CDR3 nucleotide sequence: TGTGCCAGCAGCTTAGCCGGGACAGGGGGATACGAGCAGTACTTC. The entire variable domain, with the rest obtained from reference TRBV7-6 and TRBJ2-7, is as follows: GAGVSQSPRYKVTKRGQDVALRCDPISGHVSLYWYRQALGQGPEFLTYFNYEAQQDKSGLPNDRFSAERPEGSISTLTIQRTEQRDSAMYRCASSLAGTGGYEQYFGPGTRLTVT.

Written as DNA, the CDR3 is TGTGCCTGGAGTGTACGTGCACAGGGAAAGCGGGATGGCTACACCTTC. Translated, it gives CAWSVRAQGKRDGYTF. This chain links TRBV30 with TRBJ1-2; D perhaps matches TRBD1 (6 bases). The CDR3 is 16 residues long. Germline CDR1 is GTSNPN and CDR2 is SVGIG (reference sequence). Trimming took off 0 bases at V and 6 bases at J, with 20 bases between the two ends.

The chain couples TRBV11-1 to TRBJ2-3; 11 nucleotides agree with TRBD1. Trimming at V came to 4 bases and at J to 5 bases, leaving 5 bases not matched to a gene. There are 15 residues in the CDR3. Germline-derived CDR1 and CDR2 are SGHAT and FQDESV (reference sequence). Written as DNA, the CDR3 is TGTGCCAGCAGCTCTCGGACAGGGGGCATAGATACGCAGTATTTT. This codes for CASSSRTGGIDTQYF.

The rearrangement uses TRBV30 and TRBJ2-3, with a possible D match to TRBD2 (7 bases). This CDR3 region has 15 residues. Trimming cost V 2 bases and J 4 bases, with 16 bases left between them. CDR1 and CDR2 from the germline V gene are GTSNPN and SVGIG (reference sequence). The CDR3 DNA reads as TGTGCCTGGAGTCTAGGGGGGGGCGCCGCAGATACGCAGTATTTT. This gives the protein CAWSLGGGAADTQYF. The full variable domain, with the rest looked up from reference TRBV30 and TRBJ2-3, is SQTIHQWPATLVQPVGSPLSLECTVEGTSNPNLYWYRQAAGRGLQLLFYSVGIGQISSEVPQNLSASRPQDRQFILSSKKLLLSDSGFYLCAWSLGGGAADTQYFGPGTRLTVL.

The chain joins TRBV4-1 to TRBJ1-1; D may be TRBD1 (5 bases). The V end lost 4 bases, the J end lost 4 bases, and 16 bases lay between the germline ends. Germline V gene sequence: CDR1 MGHRA, CDR2 YSYEKL. The CDR3 runs 15 residues. CDR3 DNA: TGCGCCAGCAGCCTAGGAGGGACGGGCACCACTGAAGCTTTCTTT. Protein sequence: CASSLGGTGTTEAFF.

This CDR3 is CAWSESPYEQYF. The CDR3 DNA follows: TGTGCCTGGAGTGAGTCACCCTACGAGCAGTACTTC. This rearrangement joins TRBV30 to TRBJ2-7; no firm D call. Germline assignment: CDR1 GTSNPN and CDR2 SVGIG (reference sequence). The ends were cut back, 1 base at V and 2 bases at J, with 6 bases in the middle. The CDR3 consists of 12 residues.

The V gene is TRBV4-3, the J gene TRBJ1-5; D remains unclear. V dropped 0 bases and J dropped 7 bases, with 13 bases sitting between them. Looked up from germline, CDR1 is LGHNA and CDR2 is YSLEER. The CDR3 runs to 15 residues. The CDR3 sequence is CASSQDRGVPQPQHF. DNA for the CDR3: TGCGCCAGCAGCCAAGATCGCGGGGTCCCACAGCCCCAGCATTTT.

The chain combines TRBV6-6 with TRBJ1-4; the D gene is possibly TRBD1 (5 bases). The CDR3 spans 14 residues. V lost 4 bases, J lost 3 bases, and 9 bases lay in between. Looked up from germline, CDR1 is MNHNY and CDR2 is SVGAGI (reference sequence). The CDR3 region has the DNA TGTGCCAGCAGTTTAGGGACGGCTAATGAAAAACTGTTTTTT. This encodes CASSLGTANEKLFF.

This chain's CDR3 is CASSYGGRTRRDTQYF. CDR3 coding DNA: TGTGCCAGCAGTTACGGGGGCCGGACTAGAAGGGATACGCAGTATTTT. The chain carries TRBV6-5 and TRBJ2-3; D perhaps matches TRBD2 (7 bases). Trimming shortened V by 2 bases and J by 6 bases, and 18 bases separated the two germline ends. Per the germline V gene, CDR1 is MNHEY and CDR2 is SVGAGI. This CDR3 spans 16 amino acids.

This rearrangement joins TRBV14 to TRBJ1-1; weak D call: TRBD1 (6 bases). Germline lookup yields CDR1 SGHDN and CDR2 FVKESK. The CDR3 sequence is 13 residues long. V shed 6 bases and J shed 0 bases, with 8 bases lying between them. The CDR3 sequence is CASRDRLNTEAFF. CDR3 in DNA: TGTGCCAGCAGGGACAGACTGAACACTGAAGCTTTCTTT. The full variable domain, completed using reference TRBV14 and TRBJ1-1, is EAGVTQFPSHSVIEKGQTVTLRCDPISGHDNLYWYRRVMGKEIKFLLHFVKESKQDESGMPNNRFLAERTGGTYSTLKVQPAELEDSGVYFCASRDRLNTEAFFGQGTRLTVV.

The chain combines TRBV11-2 with TRBJ2-2; weak D call: TRBD1 (6 bases). The CDR3 is 15 amino acids. Germline-derived CDR1 and CDR2 are SGHAT and FQNNGV. V was cut by 5 bases and J by 2 bases, with 12 bases left in between. In nucleotides, the CDR3 is TGTGCCAGCAGCCCCGGACAGAGAAACACCGGGGAGCTGTTTTTT. As protein: CASSPGQRNTGELFF. The full variable domain, its missing parts supplied by reference TRBV11-2 and TRBJ2-2, is EAGVAQSPRYKIIEKRQSVAFWCNPISGHATLYWYQQILGQGPKLLIQFQNNGVVDDSQLPKDRFSAERLKGVDSTLKIQPAKLEDSAVYLCASSPGQRNTGELFFGEGSRLTVL.

This clone came up a few times. This chain links TRBV18 with TRBJ2-7; 12 bases match TRBD1. This CDR3 comprises 15 residues. The junction had 6 bases not matched to a gene; V was cut back by 3 bases and J by 6 bases. CDR1 and CDR2 from the germline V gene are KGHSH and LQKENI. The CDR3 DNA follows: TGTGCCAGCTCACCCGCCGGGACAGGGGGCTTCGAGCAGTACTTC. This sequence encodes CASSPAGTGGFEQYF.

The genes are TRBV7-2 and TRBJ1-5, with D hard to call. The CDR3 has 12 amino acids. Germline V lookup: CDR1 SGHTA, CDR2 FQGNSA. Trimming stripped 5 bases from V and 7 bases from J, with 9 bases between. CDR3 amino acids: CASSPGNQPQHF. DNA of the CDR3: TGTGCCAGCAGCCCAGGTAACCAGCCCCAGCATTTT.

The chain recombines TRBV5-6 with TRBJ1-2, with 9 bases matching TRBD1. V was clipped by 5 bases and J by 8 bases; unmatched bases: 10. The CDR3 is 14 amino acids. From germline, CDR1 is SGHDT and CDR2 YYEEEE. The CDR3 loop is CASRPSGQGGGYTF. For the CDR3, the DNA is TGTGCCAGCAGGCCCTCGGGACAGGGCGGGGGCTACACCTTC.

This clone was counted a single time. This chain links TRBV5-1 with TRBJ2-1; D not resolved. V lost 0 bases and J lost 4, with 11 bases in between. The CDR3 sequence is 15 residues long. The germline V gene encodes CDR1 SGHRS and CDR2 YFSETQ. CDR3 in amino acids: CASSLAGRMYNEQFF. The CDR3 nucleotides read TGCGCCAGCAGCTTGGCCGGCCGTATGTACAATGAGCAGTTCTTC.

CDR3 coding DNA: TGTGCCAGCAGCGCCTACTTAGCGGGGGGACCATACAATGAGCAGTTCTTC. It yields the protein CASSAYLAGGPYNEQFF. The V gene is TRBV9, the J gene TRBJ2-1; 10 nucleotides agree with TRBD2. Trimming took 3 bases from V and 4 from J; bases not matched to a gene: 10. Germline V gives CDR1 SGDLS, CDR2 YYNGEE. The CDR3 contains 17 residues.

The V call is TRBV11-2, the J call TRBJ2-3, with D unresolved. V lost 4 bases, J lost 8 bases, and 4 bases lay in between. The CDR3 spans 10 residues. CDR1 and CDR2 (germline): SGHAT, FQNNGV. The CDR3 sequence: CASSSVTQYF. CDR3 sequence (DNA): TGTGCCAGCAGCTCGGTTACGCAGTATTTT. The full variable domain, with the rest looked up from reference TRBV11-2 and TRBJ2-3, is EAGVAQSPRYKIIEKRQSVAFWCNPISGHATLYWYQQILGQGPKLLIQFQNNGVVDDSQLPKDRFSAERLKGVDSTLKIQPAKLEDSAVYLCASSSVTQYFGPGTRLTVL.

The rearrangement links TRBV30 to TRBJ1-1; no firm D call. This CDR3 contains 13 residues. Germline values: CDR1 GTSNPN, CDR2 SVGIG (reference sequence). V lost 5 bases and J lost 0, with 10 bases in between. The CDR3 protein is CAWALGMNTEAFF. The CDR3 DNA is TGTGCCTGGGCGTTAGGAATGAACACTGAAGCTTTCTTT.

The rearrangement uses TRBV30 and TRBJ1-1; weak D call: TRBD1 (5 bases). The V gene lost 2 bases and the J gene lost 4 bases, with 14 bases spanning the gap. The CDR3 totals 14 residues. CDR1 GTSNPN and CDR2 SVGIG come from the germline V gene (reference sequence). The CDR3 DNA follows: TGTGCCTGGAGTATTCCAGGGTGGTCCACTGAAGCTTTCTTT. It codes for CAWSIPGWSTEAFF.